This T cell receptor beta chain was retrieved from a study of blood T cell repertoires in COVID-19. Overall study context: COVID-19 samples from acute and convalescent phases originated in the United States, Italy and Spain. T cells, B-cell-depleted T cells, or PBMCs supplied cDNA or gDNA.

Authors' data handling: It was from reference gene primer amplification that nucleated cell counts were estimated. The table came from immunoSEQ multiplex PCR; TCRdb's copy has only in-frame clones and leaves some out. V and J calls and clone size are given by that table; D and trimming were obtained from the DNA. Among some 190,000 clones, approximately 80% were seen once, and the ten largest hold roughly 8.8%. CDR1 and CDR2 (germline): SGDLS, YYNGEE. J lost 2 bases, V lost 4 bases, and 9 bases had no gene match. This CDR3 has 16 amino acids. This clone was seen only once. The sample was peripheral blood. The clonotype comes from a woman aged 50 to 60 with active or convalescent COVID-19. The chain joins TRBV9 to TRBJ2-3, with TRBD2 matching 8 bases. The CDR3 DNA sequence: TGTGCCAGCAGCCCGAGAGCGGGAGTTACCACAGATACGCAGTATTTT. It encodes CASSPRAGVTTDTQYF.